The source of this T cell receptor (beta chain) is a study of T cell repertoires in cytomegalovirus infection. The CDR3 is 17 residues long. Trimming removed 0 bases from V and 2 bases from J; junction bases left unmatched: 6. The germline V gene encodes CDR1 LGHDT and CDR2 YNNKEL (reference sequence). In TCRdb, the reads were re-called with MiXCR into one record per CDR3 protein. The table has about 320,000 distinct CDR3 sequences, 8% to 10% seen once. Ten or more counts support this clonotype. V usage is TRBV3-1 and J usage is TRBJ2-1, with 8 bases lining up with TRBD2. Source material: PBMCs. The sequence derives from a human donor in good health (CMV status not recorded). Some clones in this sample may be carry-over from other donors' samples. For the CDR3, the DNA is TGTGCCAGCAGCCAAGAAAGTGGCGGGGGGCCCTACAATGAGCAGTTCTTC. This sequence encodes CASSQESGGGPYNEQFF.